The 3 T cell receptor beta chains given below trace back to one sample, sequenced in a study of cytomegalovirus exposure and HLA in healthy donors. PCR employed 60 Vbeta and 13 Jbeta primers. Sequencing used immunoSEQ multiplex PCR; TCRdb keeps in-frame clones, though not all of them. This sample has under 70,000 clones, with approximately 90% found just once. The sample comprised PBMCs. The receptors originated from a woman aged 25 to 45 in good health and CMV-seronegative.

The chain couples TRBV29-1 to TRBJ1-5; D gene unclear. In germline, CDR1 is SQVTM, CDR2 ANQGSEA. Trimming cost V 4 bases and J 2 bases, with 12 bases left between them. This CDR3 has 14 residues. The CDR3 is CSVGVGTRNQPQHF. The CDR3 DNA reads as TGCAGCGTTGGCGTGGGCACGCGCAATCAGCCCCAGCATTTT.

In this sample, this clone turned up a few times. CDR3 nucleotides: TGTGCCAGTAACACCGGGACAGGGTACAATCAGCCCCAGCATTTT. Residues: CASNTGTGYNQPQHF. V gene TRBV19 combines with J gene TRBJ1-5; TRBD1 matches 9 bases. This CDR3 region has 15 residues. J gave up 3 bases and V 7 bases, and 7 bases lay outside the gene matches. The germline CDR1 and CDR2 sequences are LNHDA and SQIVND (reference sequence).

The CDR3, as DNA: TGTGCCAGCAGCTTAGGTAGCATGGAGACCCAGTACTTC. Translating gives CASSLGSMETQYF. V is TRBV7-8 and J is TRBJ2-5; no firm D call. Germline values: CDR1 SGHVS, CDR2 FQNEAQ. There are 13 residues in the CDR3. The germline V and J ends were trimmed by 1 base and 5 bases, with 8 bases remaining between them.